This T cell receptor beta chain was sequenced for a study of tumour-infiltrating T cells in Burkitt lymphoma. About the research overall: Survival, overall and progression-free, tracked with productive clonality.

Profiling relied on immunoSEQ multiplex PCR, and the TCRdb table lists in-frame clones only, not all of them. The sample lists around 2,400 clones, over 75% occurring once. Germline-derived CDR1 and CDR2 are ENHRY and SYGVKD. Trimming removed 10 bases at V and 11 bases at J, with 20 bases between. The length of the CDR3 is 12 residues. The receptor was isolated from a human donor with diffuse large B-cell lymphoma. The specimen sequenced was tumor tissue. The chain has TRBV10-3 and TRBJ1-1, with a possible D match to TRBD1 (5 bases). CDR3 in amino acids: CATQGRQSNAFF. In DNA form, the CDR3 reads TGTGCCACCCAGGGAAGACAGTCCAACGCTTTCTTT.